This T cell receptor (beta chain) was found in a study of graft-versus-host responses after intestinal transplantation. Study summary: Recipients across the board were started on anti-thymocyte globulin induction, then kept on tacrolimus and steroids for two to four years.

Method: immunoSEQ multiplex PCR; TCRdb's copy keeps in-frame clones and lacks some. The repertoire holds 96,000 or so clones, with roughly nine tenths as singletons. The count of this clone is one. Its target is not known. Study-level points and caveats: Recipient-marrow GvH clones were detected, some having first appeared in ileum or blood. Clonal ratios of graft-versus-host to host-versus-graft in allografts were high for patients exhibiting graft-donor T cell macrochimerism.

The CDR3 runs 14 residues. CDR1 and CDR2 from the germline V gene are KGHSH and LQKENI. V was cut by 3 bases and J by 0 bases, with 5 bases left in between. This chain connects TRBV18 to TRBJ2-2; no clear D gene. This receptor was taken from a human donor who received an intestinal transplant. Here the sequenced sample was unstimulated CD4+ T cells sorted from spleen or lymph node cells, taken before intestinal transplant. The CDR3 bases are TGTGCCAGCTCACCCTCCTCGAACACCGGGGAGCTGTTTTTT. This codes for CASSPSSNTGELFF.